This T cell receptor (beta chain) was sequenced for a study of control samples from healthy donors and cancer patients. Between the trimmed V and J ends, which lost 6 bases and 4 bases, there was a span of 16 bases. Germline CDR1 and CDR2: MNHEY and SVGAGI. The CDR3 sequence is 15 residues long. Assay: immunoSEQ multiplex PCR; the TCRdb copy retains only in-frame clones and omits some. This repertoire includes around 190,000 clones. The chain employs TRBV6-5 and TRBJ1-5; the D gene is possibly TRBD1 (6 bases). This sequence originates from a woman under 40 in good health. Sequences were obtained from blood. CDR3 sequence (DNA): TGTGCCAGCAGCACTAAACGGACAGTTAATCAGCCCCAGCATTTT. Protein: CASSTKRTVNQPQHF.